What follows are 23 T cell receptor beta chains derived from one specimen sequenced in a study of T cell responses to AZD1222 COVID-19 vaccine. Assay: immunoSEQ multiplex PCR; the TCRdb copy retains only in-frame clones and omits some. The table shows about 130,000 clones, with about 92% occurring only once. The sample was peripheral blood, taken on day 0 of AZD1222 vaccination. The receptors were sampled from an adult in good health.

The CDR3 sequence: CASSQGAMTAYGYTF. CDR3 coding DNA: TGTGCCAGCAGCCAAGGGGCTATGACAGCCTATGGCTACACCTTC. This chain uses TRBV14 with TRBJ1-2, with D perhaps matching TRBD1 (5 bases). CDR3 size: 15 residues. The V end lost 1 base, the J end lost 4 bases, and 13 bases lay between the germline ends. Germline V CDR1 and CDR2: SGHDN, FVKESK.

The chain employs TRBV10-3 and TRBJ1-4, with 8 positions matching TRBD1. The V segment lost 1 base and the J segment 10 bases; nucleotides outside the gene matches: 5. Germline CDR1 and CDR2: ENHRY and SYGVKD. The CDR3 totals 14 residues. Here the CDR3 reads CAISEWTGPGKLFF. The DNA of the CDR3 is TGTGCCATCAGTGAGTGGACAGGGCCTGGAAAACTGTTTTTT.

The J gene is TRBJ2-3, the V gene TRBV6-4; perhaps TRBD2 as D (6 bases). This CDR3 has 19 residues. The germline CDR1 and CDR2 sequences are MRHNA and SNTAGT. The germline V and J ends were trimmed by 10 bases and 1 base, with 30 bases remaining between them. CDR3 in DNA: TGTGCCACCTGTTCCCGGGACTCTCAGCCCCCGGTCGGCACAGATACGCAGTATTTT. It yields the protein CATCSRDSQPPVGTDTQYF.

This sequence joins TRBV5-1 and TRBJ2-1, with D maybe TRBD2 (6 bases). This CDR3 spans 16 amino acids. CDR1 and CDR2 (germline): SGHRS, YFSETQ. Trimming took 2 bases from V and 0 from J, leaving 12 bases between them. CDR3 nucleotide sequence: TGCGCCAGCAGCTTCGGCGGGGCGAGCTCCTACAATGAGCAGTTCTTC. This codes for CASSFGGASSYNEQFF.

CDR3 amino acids: CASSLGTGNEKLFF. The CDR3 coding sequence is TGTGCCAGCAGCCTCGGGACAGGGAATGAAAAACTGTTTTTT. The V call is TRBV3-1 (or the pseudogene TRBV3-2), the J call TRBJ1-4, with TRBD1 identical over 9 bases. After removal of 4 bases from V and 5 bases from J, the junction contained 2 bases not matched to a gene. This CDR3 is 14 amino acids long. Germline V gene sequence: CDR1 LGHDT, CDR2 YNNKEL (reference sequence).

The chain has TRBV7-9 and TRBJ2-5; D uncertain. Germline assignment: CDR1 SEHNR and CDR2 FQNEAQ (reference sequence). The CDR3 length is 14 residues. Trimming took off 5 bases at V and 5 bases at J, with 15 bases between the two ends. In DNA form, the CDR3 reads TGTGCCAGCAGCCCCCGACCCACCCCGGAGACCCAGTACTTC. This translates into CASSPRPTPETQYF.

The gene calls are TRBV3-1 (or the pseudogene TRBV3-2) and TRBJ2-3; D perhaps matches TRBD2 (6 bases). The length of the CDR3 is 13 residues. Germline CDR1 reads LGHDT; CDR2 reads YNNKEL (reference sequence). V gave up 4 bases and J gave up 9 bases, with 14 bases separating them. In DNA form, the CDR3 reads TGTGCCAGCAGCCCCTCGAGGGGACTCACGCAGTATTTT. Translation: CASSPSRGLTQYF.

This chain connects TRBV3-1 (or the pseudogene TRBV3-2) to TRBJ2-1; the match to TRBD2 covers 9 bases. V shed 4 bases, J shed 1 base, and the junction held 11 bases outside the gene matches. The CDR3 runs to 18 residues. Germline V gives CDR1 LGHDT, CDR2 YNNKEL (reference sequence). CDR3 coding DNA: TGTGCCAGCAGCCCACTCGCGGGGAGCGGGGGGTCCTACAATGAGCAGTTCTTC. This codes for CASSPLAGSGGSYNEQFF.

The rearrangement links TRBV3-1 (or the pseudogene TRBV3-2) to TRBJ2-5; a possible D gene is TRBD1 (6 bases). Germline V gene sequence: CDR1 LGHDT, CDR2 YNNKEL (reference sequence). The CDR3 has 17 amino acids. V lost 10 bases, J lost 2 bases, and 26 bases lay in between. The CDR3 DNA is TGTGCCACACTACAGGGTTCCGGTTGGAGCGGACAAGAGACCCAGTACTTC. This sequence encodes CATLQGSGWSGQETQYF.

The chain couples TRBV27 to TRBJ2-5; weak D call: TRBD2 (6 bases). Looked up from germline, CDR1 is MNHEY and CDR2 is SMNVEV (reference sequence). The CDR3 has 16 residues. V shed 5 bases and J shed 2 bases, with 18 bases lying between them. The CDR3 coding sequence is TGTGCCAGCAGTCGGAGGGGCGGAAACCTTCAAGAGACCCAGTACTTC. Translation: CASSRRGGNLQETQYF.

The rearrangement links TRBV6-2 or TRBV6-3 to TRBJ1-1, with 8 nucleotides matching TRBD1. After removal of 2 bases from V and 5 bases from J, the junction contained 1 base not matched to a gene. CDR1 and CDR2 (germline): MNHEY, SVGEGT. CDR3 length: 13 residues. The CDR3 DNA reads TGTGCCAGCAGTTACACAGGGGGGACTGAAGCTTTCTTT. This sequence encodes CASSYTGGTEAFF.

The chain has TRBV5-1 and TRBJ1-1; TRBD1 is a possible D gene (5 bases). V was trimmed by 6 bases and J by 8 bases, leaving 14 bases between them. The V gene's germline CDR1 is SGHRS and CDR2 YFSETQ. The CDR3 totals 12 residues. The CDR3, as DNA: TGCGCCAGCAATGGACACACGCAGGAAGCTTTCTTT. Amino acids: CASNGHTQEAFF.

The rearrangement uses TRBV20-1 and TRBJ1-2; TRBD1 is a possible D gene (5 bases). Germline V gene sequence: CDR1 DFQATT, CDR2 SNEGSKA (reference sequence). This CDR3 is built from 14 residues. V was pared by 3 bases and J by 4 bases, with 15 bases between. CDR3 nucleotides: TGCAGTGCTAGTTCGACAGCCCAAATCTATGGCTACACCTTC. It yields the protein CSASSTAQIYGYTF.

The chain carries TRBV7-3 and TRBJ2-1; D perhaps matches TRBD1 (6 bases). Deletions cut 2 bases from V and 3 bases from J, with 8 bases between. The germline CDR1 and CDR2 sequences are SGHTA and FQGTGA. The CDR3 is 14 residues long. The CDR3: CASSLQGSYNEQFF. In DNA form, the CDR3 reads TGTGCCAGCAGCTTACAGGGGAGCTACAATGAGCAGTTCTTC.

Turning to this clone: The same CDR3 is also encoded by other DNA sequences in this sample. CDR3 in amino acids: CASSSTASTDTQYF. CDR3 DNA sequence: TGCGCCAGCAGCTCCACGGCTAGCACAGATACGCAGTATTTT. V and J are TRBV5-1 and TRBJ2-3; the D is unclear. CDR1 and CDR2 from the germline V gene are SGHRS and YFSETQ. The CDR3 length is 14 residues. The V and J ends lost 3 bases and 0 bases respectively, with 8 bases between them.

The gene calls are TRBV11-2 and TRBJ2-3; 10 bases are shared with TRBD1. This CDR3 has 15 residues. J was trimmed by 4 bases and V by 5 bases; bases with no gene match: 6. Germline V CDR1 and CDR2: SGHAT, FQNNGV. The DNA for the CDR3 is TGTGCCAGCAGCCTCGGGACAGGGGAGGCAGATACGCAGTATTTT. Amino acid sequence: CASSLGTGEADTQYF.

Here the CDR3 reads CASSLVGVEAFF. The DNA of the CDR3 is TGTGCCAGCAGCTTAGTCGGGGTGGAAGCTTTCTTT. This chain joins TRBV7-2 and TRBJ1-1; D remains unclear. V was trimmed by 1 base and J by 8 bases, leaving 8 bases between them. This CDR3 spans 12 amino acids. Germline V gives CDR1 SGHTA, CDR2 FQGNSA. The whole variable domain, remainder taken from reference TRBV7-2 and TRBJ1-1, is GAGVSQSPSNKVTEKGKDVELRCDPISGHTALYWYRQSLGQGLEFLIYFQGNSAPDKSGLPSDRFSAERTGGSVSTLTIQRTQQEDSAVYLCASSLVGVEAFFGQGTRLTVV.

J is TRBJ2-5 and V is TRBV18; no definite D call. Germline CDR1 KGHSH, CDR2 LQKENI. The CDR3 sequence is 13 residues long. Trimming took off 2 bases at V and 1 base at J, with 5 bases between the two ends. The CDR3 here is CASSPSLQETQYF. CDR3 nucleotides: TGTGCCAGCTCACCATCTCTCCAAGAGACCCAGTACTTC.

In its sample, this clone was seen once. V gene TRBV5-5 combines with J gene TRBJ2-5; D is unclear. Germline lookup yields CDR1 SGHKS and CDR2 YYEKEE (reference sequence). Trimming shortened V by 4 bases and J by 2 bases, and 12 bases separated the two germline ends. This CDR3 comprises 14 residues. CDR3 sequence reads: CASSKARRQETQYF. CDR3 coding DNA: TGTGCCAGCAGCAAGGCTAGACGGCAAGAGACCCAGTACTTC.

V and J are TRBV2 and TRBJ1-2, with 9 bases fitting TRBD1. This CDR3 comprises 12 residues. V shed 6 bases and J 5 bases; nucleotides not matched to a gene: 1. The V gene's germline CDR1 is SNHLY and CDR2 FYNNEI. The CDR3 DNA sequence: TGTGCCAGCAGGGGACAGGGATATGGCTACACCTTC. Translating gives CASRGQGYGYTF.

The chain couples TRBV6-5 to TRBJ2-2; D not resolved. This CDR3 region has 16 residues. Per the germline V gene, CDR1 is MNHEY and CDR2 is SVGAGI. V shed 0 bases and J shed 1 base, with 9 bases lying between them. The CDR3, as DNA: TGTGCCAGCAGTTACTCGATGGGTAGGAACACCGGGGAGCTGTTTTTT. Amino acid sequence: CASSYSMGRNTGELFF.

The chain is built from TRBV10-3 and TRBJ1-2, with D unresolved. This CDR3 has 14 amino acids. The ends were cut back, 3 bases at V and 5 bases at J, with 13 bases in the middle. CDR1 is ENHRY, CDR2 SYGVKD, per germline. CDR3 sequence reads: CAISETRSEYGYTF. In DNA, the CDR3 is TGTGCCATCAGTGAAACCCGTTCCGAATATGGCTACACCTTC.

This chain uses TRBV7-8 with TRBJ2-7; D remains ambiguous. The V end lost 2 bases, the J end lost 3 bases, and 11 bases lay between the germline ends. The CDR3 runs 14 residues. In germline, CDR1 is SGHVS, CDR2 FQNEAQ. CDR3 in DNA: TGTGCCAGCAGCTTACGGGCACCGAACTACGAGCAGTACTTC. It is translated as CASSLRAPNYEQYF.